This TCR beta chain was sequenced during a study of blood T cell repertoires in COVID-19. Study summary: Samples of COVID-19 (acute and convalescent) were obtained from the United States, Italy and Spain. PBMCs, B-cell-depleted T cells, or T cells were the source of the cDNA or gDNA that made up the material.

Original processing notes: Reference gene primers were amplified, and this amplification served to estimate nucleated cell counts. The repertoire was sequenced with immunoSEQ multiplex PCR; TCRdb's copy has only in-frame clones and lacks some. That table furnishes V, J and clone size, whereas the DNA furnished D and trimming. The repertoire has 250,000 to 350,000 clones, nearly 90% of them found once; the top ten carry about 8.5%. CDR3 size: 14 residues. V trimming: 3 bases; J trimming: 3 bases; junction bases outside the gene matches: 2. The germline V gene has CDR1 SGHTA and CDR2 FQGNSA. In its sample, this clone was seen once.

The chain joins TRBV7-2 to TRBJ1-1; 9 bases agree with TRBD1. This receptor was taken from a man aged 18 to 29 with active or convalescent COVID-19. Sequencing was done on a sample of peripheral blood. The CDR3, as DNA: TGTGCCAGCAGCTTCGACAGGGGGTACACTGAAGCTTTCTTT. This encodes CASSFDRGYTEAFF.